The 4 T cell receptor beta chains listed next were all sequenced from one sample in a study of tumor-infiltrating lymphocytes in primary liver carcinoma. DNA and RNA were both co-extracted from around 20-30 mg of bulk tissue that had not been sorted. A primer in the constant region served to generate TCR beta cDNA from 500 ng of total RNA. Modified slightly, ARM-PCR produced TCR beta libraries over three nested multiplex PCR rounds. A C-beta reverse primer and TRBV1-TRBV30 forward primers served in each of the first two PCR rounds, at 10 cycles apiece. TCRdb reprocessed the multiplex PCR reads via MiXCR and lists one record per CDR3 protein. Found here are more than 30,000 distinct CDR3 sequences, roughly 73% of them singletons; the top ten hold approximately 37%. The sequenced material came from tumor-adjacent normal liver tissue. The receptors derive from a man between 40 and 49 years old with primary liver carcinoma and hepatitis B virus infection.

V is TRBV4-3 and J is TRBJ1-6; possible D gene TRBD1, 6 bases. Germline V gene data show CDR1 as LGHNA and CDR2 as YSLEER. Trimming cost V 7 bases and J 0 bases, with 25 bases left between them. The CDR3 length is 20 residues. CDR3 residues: CASNQDLQGQGSSYNSPLHF. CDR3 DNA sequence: TGCGCCAGCAACCAGGATCTCCAAGGGCAGGGGTCCTCCTATAATTCACCCCTCCACTTT.

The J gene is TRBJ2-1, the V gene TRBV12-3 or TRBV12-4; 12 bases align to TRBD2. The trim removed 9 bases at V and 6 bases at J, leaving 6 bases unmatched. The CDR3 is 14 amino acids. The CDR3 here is CASMTSGGCNEQFF. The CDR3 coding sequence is TGTGCCAGTATGACTAGCGGGGGATGCAATGAGCAGTTCTTC.

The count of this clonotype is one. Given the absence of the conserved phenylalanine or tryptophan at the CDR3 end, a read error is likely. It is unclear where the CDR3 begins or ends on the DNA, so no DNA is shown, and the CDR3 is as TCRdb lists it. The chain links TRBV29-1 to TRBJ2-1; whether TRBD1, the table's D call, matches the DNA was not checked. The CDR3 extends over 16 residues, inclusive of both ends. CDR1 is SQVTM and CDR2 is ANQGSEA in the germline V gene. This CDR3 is CSVANRGWERQNTQCS.

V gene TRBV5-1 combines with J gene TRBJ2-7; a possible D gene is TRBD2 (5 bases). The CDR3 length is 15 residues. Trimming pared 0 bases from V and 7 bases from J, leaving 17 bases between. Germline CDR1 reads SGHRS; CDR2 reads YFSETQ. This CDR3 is CASSLEGYVTGEQYF. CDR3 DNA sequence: TGCGCCAGCAGCTTGGAGGGATATGTTACGGGGGAGCAGTACTTC.